One sample yielded the 15 T cell receptor beta chains listed below, sequenced in a study of shared clonotypes between healthy human individuals. Method: immunoSEQ multiplex PCR; TCRdb's copy keeps in-frame clones and lacks some. The table includes roughly 2.5 million clones, around nine tenths detected once. The sequenced material came from naive CD4+ T cells sorted from blood. Subset specified: CD45RA+ positively selected. Receptor source: a man aged 18-30 years in good health.

This clone occurred a few times. This CDR3 is CAISEWTGPLHF. The CDR3 DNA reads as TGTGCCATCAGTGAGTGGACGGGGCCCCTCCACTTT. The chain combines TRBV10-3 with TRBJ1-6; no reliable D call. V dropped 1 base and J dropped 13 bases, with 8 bases sitting between them. Per germline, CDR1 ENHRY and CDR2 SYGVKD. CDR3 length: 12 residues.

This chain connects TRBV19 to TRBJ1-5; 11 bases match TRBD1. Germline lookup yields CDR1 LNHDA and CDR2 SQIVND (reference sequence). With V trimmed by 4 bases and J by 6 bases, 5 bases remained unmatched. The CDR3 is made up of 15 amino acids. The CDR3 sequence is CASSTGQGVGQPQHF. DNA for the CDR3: TGTGCCAGTAGTACGGGACAGGGGGTAGGTCAGCCCCAGCATTTT.

The chain carries TRBV19 and TRBJ2-2; TRBD2 matches at 10 bases. CDR1 and CDR2 from the germline V gene are LNHDA and SQIVND (reference sequence). The CDR3 contains 19 residues. V lost 9 bases, J lost 6 bases, and 22 bases stayed unmatched. The CDR3 sequence: CASLNKRASGSKFSGELFF. The DNA of the CDR3 is TGTGCCAGCCTGAACAAAAGGGCTAGCGGGAGTAAATTTTCCGGGGAGCTGTTTTTT. Complete variable domain (other parts from reference TRBV19 and TRBJ2-2): DGGITQSPKYLFRKEGQNVTLSCEQNLNHDAMYWYRQDPGQGLRLIYYSQIVNDFQKGDIAEGYSVSREKKESFPLTVTSAQKNPTAFYLCASLNKRASGSKFSGELFFGEGSRLTVL.

The chain recombines TRBV7-3 with TRBJ2-1; 15 positions agree with TRBD2. The CDR3 has 14 amino acids. V was pared by 4 bases and J by 10 bases, with 2 bases of the junction left unmatched. CDR1 and CDR2 from the germline V gene are SGHTA and FQGTGA. The CDR3 DNA follows: TGTGCCAGCAGCTCGGGACTAGCGGGGGGCGAGCAGTTCTTC. This sequence encodes CASSSGLAGGEQFF.

V and J are TRBV7-2 and TRBJ1-2; D uncertain. The CDR3 totals 13 residues. Germline V gene data show CDR1 as SGHTA and CDR2 as FQGNSA. Trimming removed 5 bases at V and 2 bases at J, with 9 bases between. For the CDR3, the DNA is TGTGCCAGCAGCGGTGGGATGAACTATGGCTACACCTTC. Its translation is CASSGGMNYGYTF.

CDR3 protein: CASSPRAGEETQYF. DNA of the CDR3: TGTGCCAGCAGCCCGAGGGCAGGGGAAGAGACCCAGTACTTC. V gene TRBV11-2 combines with J gene TRBJ2-5, with D tentatively TRBD1 (6 bases). This CDR3 comprises 14 residues. CDR1 and CDR2 (germline): SGHAT, FQNNGV. V dropped 5 bases and J dropped 3 bases, with 13 bases sitting between them.

A word on this clone: This specimen includes other DNA sequences encoding the same CDR3. The chain has TRBV28 and TRBJ1-6; D unclear. The CDR3 runs to 15 residues. Trimming shortened V by 6 bases and J by 0 bases, and 9 bases separated the two germline ends. The V gene's germline CDR1 is MDHEN and CDR2 SYDVKM. DNA for the CDR3: TGTGCCAGCAGGCCCCAGTCCTCCTATAATTCACCCCTCCACTTT. Protein: CASRPQSSYNSPLHF.

J is TRBJ2-1 and V is TRBV11-2; D may be TRBD2 (5 bases). The CDR3 consists of 13 residues. V lost 5 bases to trimming and J lost 6 bases, with 11 bases between them. The germline CDR1 and CDR2 sequences are SGHAT and FQNNGV. Here the CDR3 reads CASSPPSSNEQFF. The CDR3 DNA is TGTGCCAGCAGCCCCCCTAGCAGCAATGAGCAGTTCTTC.

In the case of this clone: At the DNA level, this CDR3 is encoded by other sequences in the same sample as well. The chain is built from TRBV29-1 and TRBJ1-1; D is perhaps TRBD1 (6 bases). V dropped 3 bases and J dropped 1 base, with 9 bases sitting between them. The V gene's germline CDR1 is SQVTM and CDR2 ANQGSEA. The CDR3 sequence is 13 residues long. DNA for the CDR3: TGCAGCGTTGAGAGGGGGGGGAACACTGAAGCTTTCTTT. It encodes CSVERGGNTEAFF.

This clone is a singleton in its sample. The V and J genes are TRBV4-3 and TRBJ2-1; D ambiguous. The CDR3 is made up of 13 amino acids. V was trimmed by 0 bases and J by 8 bases, leaving 8 bases between them. Germline V gives CDR1 LGHNA, CDR2 YSLEER. Written as DNA, the CDR3 is TGCGCCAGCAGCCAAGATTGGCTCGATGAGCAGTTCTTC. Amino acids: CASSQDWLDEQFF.

The chain has TRBV10-1 and TRBJ2-7, with D possibly TRBD2 on 6 matching bases. Germline CDR1 WNHNN, CDR2 SYGVQD (reference sequence). Trimming cost V 7 bases and J 0 bases, with 19 bases left between them. The CDR3 spans 16 residues. CDR3 coding DNA: TGCGCCAGCACATCCAAGGGGCGGGACCCCTCCTACGAGCAGTACTTC. It yields the protein CASTSKGRDPSYEQYF.

V gene TRBV28 combines with J gene TRBJ2-2; 9 bases line up with TRBD2. V shed 4 bases and J 3 bases; nucleotides not matched to a gene: 9. Germline V lookup: CDR1 MDHEN, CDR2 SYDVKM. The CDR3 sequence is 17 residues long. CDR3 sequence reads: CASSSLAGGPDTGELFF. CDR3 coding DNA: TGTGCCAGCAGTTCTCTCGCGGGGGGGCCTGACACCGGGGAGCTGTTTTTT.

This clone was counted once. The chain carries TRBV4-1 and TRBJ1-4; D gene ambiguous. Germline assignment: CDR1 MGHRA and CDR2 YSYEKL. Trimming pared 4 bases from V and 2 bases from J, leaving 8 bases between. The CDR3 contains 14 residues. CDR3 sequence reads: CASSPARTNEKLFF. The CDR3 nucleotides read TGCGCCAGCAGCCCAGCCCGGACTAATGAAAAACTGTTTTTT.

The genes are TRBV19 and TRBJ2-3; D possibly corresponds to TRBD1 (6 bases). Germline CDR1 reads LNHDA; CDR2 reads SQIVND (reference sequence). This CDR3 comprises 13 residues. The ends were cut back, 10 bases at V and 0 bases at J, with 11 bases in the middle. The CDR3 protein is CATGVFSTDTQYF. The CDR3 region has the DNA TGTGCCACAGGGGTGTTTAGCACAGATACGCAGTATTTT.

The chain couples TRBV9 to TRBJ2-5; a possible D gene is TRBD2 (6 bases). The CDR3 loop spans 15 amino acids. The V end was cut by 4 bases, the J end by 5 bases, with 18 bases between. The germline V gene encodes CDR1 SGDLS and CDR2 YYNGEE. The DNA of the CDR3 is TGTGCCAGCAGCCCAGGGACTCCTAAAGTGGAGACCCAGTACTTC. This translates into CASSPGTPKVETQYF.